The 25 T cell receptor beta chains in this list originate from one sample, sequenced in a study of OX40 agonist ivuxolimab in advanced cancers. Sequencing used immunoSEQ multiplex PCR; TCRdb keeps in-frame clones, though not all of them. The table records 70,000 or so clones, roughly 80% of them present only once. The sample in question was CD4+ or CD8+ T cells sorted from blood, obtained in a trial of the OX40 agonist ivuxolimab. The origin of the receptors is an adult with an advanced solid tumor such as melanoma, head and neck, liver or kidney cancer.

The chain uses TRBV2 and TRBJ1-5; the D gene is possibly TRBD1 (5 bases). The CDR3 runs to 15 residues. V lost 2 bases and J lost 6, with 14 bases in between. Germline V gene lookup returns CDR1 SNHLY and CDR2 FYNNEI. For the CDR3, the DNA is TGTGCCAGCAGTGAAACGCAGGGTTTCAGTCAGCCCCAGCATTTT. Protein sequence: CASSETQGFSQPQHF.

The rearrangement joins TRBV5-4 to TRBJ1-6; perhaps TRBD1 as D (6 bases). Between the trimmed V and J ends, which lost 3 bases and 6 bases, there was a span of 13 bases. The germline V gene encodes CDR1 SGHNT and CDR2 YYREEE (reference sequence). CDR3 size: 15 residues. The CDR3: CASSYQGSGNSPLHF. CDR3 DNA: TGTGCCAGCAGCTACCAGGGGAGTGGTAATTCACCCCTCCACTTT. The full variable domain, its missing parts supplied by reference TRBV5-4 and TRBJ1-6, is ETGVTQSPTHLIKTRGQQVTLRCSSQSGHNTVSWYQQALGQGPQFIFQYYREEENGRGNFPPRFSGLQFPNYSSELNVNALELDDSALYLCASSYQGSGNSPLHFGNGTRLTVT.

The chain has TRBV19 and TRBJ1-2; D is unclear. CDR3 size: 12 residues. The V gene's germline CDR1 is LNHDA and CDR2 SQIVND (reference sequence). Trimming shortened V by 10 bases and J by 1 base, and 10 bases separated the two germline ends. CDR3: CATWALNYGYTF. The CDR3 nucleotides read TGTGCCACTTGGGCCCTTAACTATGGCTACACCTTC.

The V gene is TRBV6-5, the J gene TRBJ1-2; D unclear. The CDR3 covers 15 residues. V was trimmed by 6 bases and J by 0 bases, leaving 14 bases between them. Germline-derived CDR1 and CDR2 are MNHEY and SVGAGI. Written as DNA, the CDR3 is TGTGCCAGCAGCCGCCGGGCGGGAGCTAACTATGGCTACACCTTC. This sequence encodes CASSRRAGANYGYTF.

The chain has TRBV6-5 and TRBJ2-2; 8 bases agree with TRBD2. This CDR3 is built from 13 residues. Germline CDR1 reads MNHEY; CDR2 reads SVGAGI. V shed 6 bases, J shed 6 bases, and the junction held 3 bases outside the gene matches. The CDR3 bases are TGTGCCAGCAGCCACGGGGGGGCCGGGGAGCTGTTTTTT. Translating gives CASSHGGAGELFF.

CDR3 in DNA: TGTGCCAGCTCGTCGGGGCGGGCCGACACCGGGGAGCTGTTTTTT. It specifies CASSSGRADTGELFF. V usage is TRBV18 and J usage is TRBJ2-2; D possibly uses TRBD1 or TRBD2 (5 bases each). The CDR3 length is 15 residues. Germline CDR1 KGHSH, CDR2 LQKENI. Trimming removed 6 bases from V and 3 bases from J, with 14 bases in between.

The V and J genes are TRBV5-5 and TRBJ1-1; D is perhaps TRBD1 (5 bases). Germline CDR1 and CDR2: SGHKS and YYEKEE (reference sequence). Trimming stripped 0 bases from V and 4 bases from J, with 10 bases between. The length of the CDR3 is 14 residues. CDR3: CASSLGGYSTEAFF. CDR3 bases: TGTGCCAGCAGCTTGGGGGGGTATAGCACTGAAGCTTTCTTT.

In its sample, this clone was seen a few times. V and J are TRBV2 and TRBJ1-2; D is perhaps TRBD1 (5 bases). V shed 5 bases and J shed 4 bases, with 17 bases lying between them. Germline CDR1 SNHLY, CDR2 FYNNEI. CDR3 length: 15 amino acids. CDR3 coding DNA: TGTGCCAGCAGTCTGAGACAGAACTCCCTCTATGGCTACACCTTC. It translates to CASSLRQNSLYGYTF.

The gene calls are TRBV5-1 and TRBJ2-3; 7 bases fit TRBD1. CDR3 length: 14 residues. The V gene end was trimmed by 2 bases and the J gene end by 2 bases; junction bases not matched to a gene: 2. CDR1 SGHRS and CDR2 YFSETQ come from the germline V gene. The CDR3 region has the DNA TGCGCCAGCAGCTTTGACAGGGACACAGATACGCAGTATTTT. Protein product: CASSFDRDTDTQYF.

The chain joins TRBV12-5 to TRBJ2-4; D not certain. V lost 0 bases and J 6 bases, leaving 18 bases between the germline ends. Germline lookup yields CDR1 LGHNT and CDR2 FRNRAP. This CDR3 spans 17 amino acids. CDR3 coding DNA: TGTGCTAGTGGTTTGGTACCAGATCGAAAAATCGGAAACATTCAGTACTTC. Protein sequence: CASGLVPDRKIGNIQYF.

Here the CDR3 DNA reads TGTGCCACCTCGGAGGGGACCTACTATGGCTACACCTTC. Encoded protein: CATSEGTYYGYTF. The gene calls are TRBV6-5 and TRBJ1-2; tentative D call: TRBD1 (5 bases). This CDR3 is built from 13 residues. Trimming took 10 bases from V and 3 from J, leaving 15 bases between them. Germline V CDR1 and CDR2: MNHEY, SVGAGI.

This sequence joins TRBV5-6 and TRBJ2-5; D is unclear. Per germline, CDR1 SGHDT and CDR2 YYEEEE. Between the trimmed V and J ends, which lost 1 base and 5 bases, there was a span of 9 bases. The CDR3 is 13 residues long. The CDR3 nucleotides read TGTGCCAGCAGCTTGTATCTTCTTGAGACCCAGTACTTC. Translating gives CASSLYLLETQYF.

V usage is TRBV6-5 and J usage is TRBJ2-1; maybe TRBD2 (5 bases). The CDR3 runs 15 residues. Trimming took 6 bases from V and 0 from J, leaving 12 bases between them. The germline V gene encodes CDR1 MNHEY and CDR2 SVGAGI. CDR3 region: CASSIDGVSYNEQFF. For the CDR3, the DNA is TGTGCCAGCAGCATCGACGGGGTCTCCTACAATGAGCAGTTCTTC.

This clone was observed a single time. V usage is TRBV28 and J usage is TRBJ2-7; 10 bases map to TRBD2. Germline lookup yields CDR1 MDHEN and CDR2 SYDVKM. J gave up 12 bases and V 6 bases, and 14 bases lay outside the gene matches. The CDR3 loop spans 14 amino acids. The CDR3 spells CASRPPGLAPSLYV. The CDR3 DNA reads TGTGCCAGCAGGCCTCCGGGACTAGCGCCCTCCCTGTACGTC.

The rearrangement joins TRBV7-9 to TRBJ2-7, with TRBD2 matching 7 bases. Losses at the gene ends were 4 bases for V and 6 bases for J; bases not matched to a gene: 12. This CDR3 contains 15 residues. Germline CDR1 reads SEHNR; CDR2 reads FQNEAQ (reference sequence). For the CDR3, the DNA is TGTGCCAGCAGCTCCCAATTGGGCGCGGGAGCCGAGCAGTACTTC. This encodes CASSSQLGAGAEQYF. The variable domain in full, with the rest retrieved from reference TRBV7-9 and TRBJ2-7, is DTGVSQNPRHKITKRGQNVTFRCDPISEHNRLYWYRQTLGQGPEFLTYFQNEAQLEKSRLLSDRFSAERPKGSFSTLEIQRTEQGDSAMYLCASSSQLGAGAEQYFGPGTRLTVT.

The rearrangement joins TRBV9 to TRBJ1-2; D remains ambiguous. The CDR3 has 13 amino acids. Germline CDR1 reads SGDLS; CDR2 reads YYNGEE. The V end was cut by 0 bases, the J end by 3 bases, with 6 bases between. The CDR3 bases are TGTGCCAGCAGCGTAGTAGATTACTATGGCTACACCTTC. Translation gives CASSVVDYYGYTF.

The V call is TRBV27, the J call TRBJ2-7, with 9 bases matching TRBD1. In germline, CDR1 is MNHEY, CDR2 SMNVEV (reference sequence). The CDR3 contains 14 residues. V lost 5 bases, J lost 12 bases, and 14 bases stayed unmatched. Written as DNA, the CDR3 is TGTGCCAGCAGTCCCGGCCTCCGGGACAGGGTGGGGTACTTC. It codes for CASSPGLRDRVGYF.

J is TRBJ2-1 and V is TRBV28; the match to TRBD1 covers 12 bases. This CDR3 is built from 16 residues. J lost 7 bases, V lost 5 bases, and 9 bases had no gene match. The germline V gene encodes CDR1 MDHEN and CDR2 SYDVKM. The CDR3 region has the DNA TGTGCCAGCAGTCCCCGGAGGGGACAGGGGGCGAATGAGCAGTTCTTC. Its protein is CASSPRRGQGANEQFF.

The chain carries TRBV5-1 and TRBJ1-4; 8 nucleotides agree with TRBD1. The ends lost 3 bases at V and 2 bases at J; junction bases unmatched: 6. The germline V gene has CDR1 SGHRS and CDR2 YFSETQ. This CDR3 has 16 residues. The CDR3 nucleotides are TGCGCCAGCAGCTACGCGACAGGGGCGACTAATGAAAAACTGTTTTTT. Protein: CASSYATGATNEKLFF.

The V and J genes are TRBV19 and TRBJ1-1; TRBD1 might be the D (5 bases). Germline V lookup: CDR1 LNHDA, CDR2 SQIVND (reference sequence). V was pared by 6 bases and J by 4 bases, with 9 bases between. This CDR3 comprises 12 residues. The CDR3 region has the DNA TGTGCCAGTAGCCAGGGTATCACTGAAGCTTTCTTT. Translated, it gives CASSQGITEAFF. Full variable domain (rest looked up from reference TRBV19 and TRBJ1-1): DGGITQSPKYLFRKEGQNVTLSCEQNLNHDAMYWYRQDPGQGLRLIYYSQIVNDFQKGDIAEGYSVSREKKESFPLTVTSAQKNPTAFYLCASSQGITEAFFGQGTRLTVV.

The chain combines TRBV15 with TRBJ2-2; 7 nucleotides line up with TRBD1. With 0 bases clipped from V and 6 bases from J, the junction kept 10 bases outside the gene matches. The CDR3 consists of 17 residues. The germline V gene has CDR1 LNHNV and CDR2 YYDKDF (reference sequence). The CDR3 coding sequence is TGTGCCACCAGCAGAGATCCTCAAGACAGGGTGGCCGGGGAGCTGTTTTTT. Protein: CATSRDPQDRVAGELFF.

This CDR3 reads CASSLAWRESDTQYF. The CDR3 nucleotides read TGTGCCAGCAGCTTAGCCTGGCGGGAGTCAGATACGCAGTATTTT. The V call is TRBV7-8, the J call TRBJ2-3, with 7 bases identical to TRBD2. CDR1 is SGHVS and CDR2 is FQNEAQ in the germline V gene. V gave up 0 bases and J gave up 4 bases; unmatched junction bases: 4. The CDR3 sequence is 15 residues long. Complete variable domain (other parts from reference TRBV7-8 and TRBJ2-3): GAGVSQSPRYKVAKRGQDVALRCDPISGHVSLFWYQQALGQGPEFLTYFQNEAQLDKSGLPSDRFFAERPEGSVSTLKIQRTQQEDSAVYLCASSLAWRESDTQYFGPGTRLTVL.

The chain has TRBV14 and TRBJ2-1; TRBD2 might be the D (6 bases). The CDR3 is 15 amino acids. With 1 base removed from V and 5 bases from J, the gap between germline ends came to 12 bases. Germline loops: CDR1 SGHDN, CDR2 FVKESK. The CDR3 reads CASSQVQRANNEQFF. The CDR3 coding sequence is TGTGCCAGCAGCCAAGTACAGCGGGCCAACAATGAGCAGTTCTTC.

The chain links TRBV11-2 to TRBJ2-7; D is unresolved. Germline V lookup: CDR1 SGHAT, CDR2 FQNNGV. There are 14 residues in the CDR3. The ends were cut back, 5 bases at V and 6 bases at J, with 17 bases in the middle. For the CDR3, the DNA is TGTGCCAGCAGCCCGTCGGGTGGGTCTTTCGAGCAGTACTTC. Translation gives CASSPSGGSFEQYF.

The V gene is TRBV12-1, the J gene TRBJ2-7. TRBV12-1 is a pseudogene. The CDR3 runs 17 residues. The CDR3: CASSLAGDVKGLREQYF. The CDR3 DNA reads TGTGCCAGCAGCCTGGCCGGGGACGTCAAAGGACTTCGGGAGCAGTACTTC.